Following are 18 T cell receptor beta chains from one sample sequenced in a study of blood T cells in healthy people across ages (dated by TCRdb to the mid-2010s). The library was produced with 5' RACE. Data came from an Illumina HiSeq 2500. A second PCR of roughly 6 to 11 cycles was run with a J-beta primer mix and a sample-barcoded 5' primer. TCRdb trimmed the raw reads at Q25, called clones with MiXCR and kept productive beta chains. Identical CDR3 protein sequences are pooled into one entry, listed with their most common genes and DNA. The sample table contains hundreds of thousands of distinct CDR3 sequences; only one count was recorded for under 45% of them. The ten largest account for about 21% of the sample. Material: blood. These receptors all stem from a man in his fifties or sixties in good health.

This chain uses TRBV6-2 or TRBV6-3 with TRBJ2-4, with a possible D match to TRBD2 (6 bases). Germline V CDR1 and CDR2: MNHEY, SVGEGT. The CDR3 loop spans 13 amino acids. The V and J ends lost 2 bases and 13 bases respectively, with 15 bases between them. The CDR3 loop reads CASSYDRLREQYF. CDR3 nucleotides: TGTGCCAGCAGTTACGACAGACTACGGGAGCAGTACTTC.

On this clonotype: A clone one base away is much larger, so this may be a read error. The chain combines TRBV7-3 with TRBJ1-2; TRBD1 is a possible D gene (5 bases). The germline gives CDR1 SGHTA, CDR2 FQGTGA. The CDR3 is made up of 12 amino acids. V was clipped by 0 bases and J by 7 bases, with 6 bases between them. CDR3: CASSLTGVGYTF. CDR3 DNA: TGTGCCAGCAGCTTAACAGGGGTTGGCTACACCTTC.

The genes are TRBV30 and TRBJ2-6; D unclear. The CDR3 totals 14 residues. The V gene lost 0 bases and the J gene lost 0 bases, with 3 bases spanning the gap. Looked up from germline, CDR1 is GTSNPN and CDR2 is SVGIG (reference sequence). The CDR3 DNA reads TGTGCCTGGAGTGTACGCTCTGGGGCCAACGTCCTGACTTTC. Amino acids: CAWSVRSGANVLTF.

The chain joins TRBV28 to TRBJ2-5; D not resolved. The CDR3 length is 15 residues. Deletions cut 6 bases from V and 0 bases from J, with 14 bases between. Germline assignment: CDR1 MDHEN and CDR2 SYDVKM. The CDR3 sequence is CASSPPGPNQETQYF. The CDR3 DNA sequence: TGTGCCAGCAGCCCGCCCGGACCAAACCAAGAGACCCAGTACTTC.

This clonotype has a handful of counts. V and J are TRBV5-1 and TRBJ2-2; 8 nucleotides agree with TRBD1. Germline CDR1 and CDR2: SGHRS and YFSETQ. Trimming took 3 bases from V and 3 from J; bases not matched to a gene: 7. This CDR3 spans 16 amino acids. The CDR3 protein is CASSSGAGGDTGELFF. DNA of the CDR3: TGCGCCAGCAGCTCTGGGGCAGGGGGCGACACCGGGGAGCTGTTTTTT.

The chain carries TRBV4-2 and TRBJ1-6; D remains ambiguous. Per the germline V gene, CDR1 is LGHNA and CDR2 is YNFKEQ. The V gene lost 0 bases and the J gene lost 0 bases, with 9 bases spanning the gap. The CDR3 is made up of 17 amino acids. CDR3 bases: TGTGCCAGCAGCCAAGATCAAGGACGCTCCTATAATTCACCCCTCCACTTT. Amino acids: CASSQDQGRSYNSPLHF.

The chain uses TRBV7-2 and TRBJ2-4, with a possible D match to TRBD1 (6 bases). The DNA matches TRBJ2-5 better at its end, which makes the J call doubtful. The V gene's germline CDR1 is SGHTA and CDR2 FQGNSA. The CDR3 consists of 14 residues. CDR3 bases: TGTGCCAGCAGCCCGGGACAACAATGGGAGACCCAGTACTTC. Its translation: CASSPGQQWETQYF.

V is TRBV9 and J is TRBJ2-7, with TRBD2 identical over 9 bases. The CDR3 covers 14 residues. Germline lookup yields CDR1 SGDLS and CDR2 YYNGEE. V shed 5 bases and J 6 bases; nucleotides not matched to a gene: 9. CDR3 loop: CASSPSAGGLEQYF. The CDR3 nucleotides are TGTGCCAGCAGTCCCTCGGCGGGGGGGCTCGAGCAGTACTTC. The whole variable domain, filled in from reference TRBV9 and TRBJ2-7, reads DSGVTQTPKHLITATGQRVTLRCSPRSGDLSVYWYQQSLDQGLQFLIQYYNGEERAKGNILERFSAQQFPDLHSELNLSSLELGDSALYFCASSPSAGGLEQYFGPGTRLTVT.

In its sample, this clonotype was seen a few times. V and J are TRBV29-1 and TRBJ1-1; D gene unclear. Germline values: CDR1 SQVTM, CDR2 ANQGSEA. V lost 2 bases, J lost 1 base, and 8 bases lay in between. This CDR3 contains 13 residues. In nucleotides, the CDR3 is TGCAGCGTTGAAAGCAGGCGGAACACTGAAGCTTTCTTT. Translating it yields CSVESRRNTEAFF. Combining the CDR3 with reference TRBV29-1 and TRBJ1-1 gives the whole variable domain SAVISQKPSRDICQRGTSLTIQCQVDSQVTMMFWYRQQPGQSLTLIATANQGSEATYESGFVIDKFPISRPNLTFSTLTVSNMSPEDSSIYLCSVESRRNTEAFFGQGTRLTVV.

This clonotype was counted between two and nine times. The CDR3: CASSYSRRAYEQYF. CDR3 nucleotide sequence: TGTGCCAGCAGTTACTCCCGCAGGGCCTACGAGCAGTACTTC. The chain links TRBV6-2 or TRBV6-3 to TRBJ2-7; D possibly corresponds to TRBD1 (5 bases). CDR1 is MNHEY and CDR2 is SVGEGT in the germline V gene. The CDR3 extends over 14 amino acids. Trimming left V 0 bases short and J 2 bases short, with 8 bases between.

J is TRBJ1-2 and V is TRBV27; D not certain. Germline assignment: CDR1 MNHEY and CDR2 SMNVEV (reference sequence). The V gene lost 3 bases and the J gene lost 0 bases, with 17 bases spanning the gap. The CDR3 has 17 amino acids. For the CDR3, the DNA is TGTGCCAGCAGTTTGTCCGCTCTGACGTCAGCTAACTATGGCTACACCTTC. Protein sequence: CASSLSALTSANYGYTF.

This clonotype has a handful of counts. The chain employs TRBV7-2 and TRBJ2-1, with D possibly called TRBD1 or TRBD2 (6 bases each). Trimming pared 2 bases from V and 3 bases from J, leaving 20 bases between. CDR3 size: 18 residues. In germline, CDR1 is SGHTA, CDR2 FQGNSA. The DNA of the CDR3 is TGTGCCAGCAGCTTAATAAGTGGGGGGCCGTCCCTCTACAATGAGCAGTTCTTC. Amino acid sequence: CASSLISGGPSLYNEQFF.

This sequence joins TRBV20-1 and TRBJ1-5; D is possibly TRBD1 (6 bases). Germline V gene sequence: CDR1 DFQATT, CDR2 SNEGSKA (reference sequence). The CDR3 is 11 amino acids. V was pared by 4 bases and J by 15 bases, with 16 bases between. CDR3 in amino acids: CSAITGMTRHF. The CDR3 coding sequence is TGCAGTGCTATAACAGGGATGACCCGGCATTTT.

The chain joins TRBV3-1 to TRBJ2-7; perhaps TRBD1 as D (6 bases). The CDR3 has 15 residues. The V end lost 1 base, the J end lost 6 bases, and 16 bases lay between the germline ends. Germline-derived CDR1 and CDR2 are LGHDT and YNNKEL (reference sequence). This CDR3 reads CASSQVRQAVSEQYF. The DNA of the CDR3 is TGTGCCAGCAGCCAAGTCCGACAGGCGGTCTCCGAGCAGTACTTC.

The chain couples TRBV10-3 to TRBJ2-7, with D perhaps assigned TRBD1 or TRBD2 (5 bases each). Trimming took off 0 bases at V and 5 bases at J, with 17 bases between the two ends. CDR1 is ENHRY and CDR2 is SYGVKD in the germline V gene. CDR3 length: 16 residues. In DNA form, the CDR3 reads TGTGCCATCAGTGAGTCCATGGGGCGAGGGGACGACGAGCAGTACTTC. This translates into CAISESMGRGDDEQYF.

V usage is TRBV2 and J usage is TRBJ2-7; D is perhaps TRBD1 (5 bases). The length of the CDR3 is 14 residues. Deletions cut 8 bases from V and 3 bases from J, with 17 bases between. Germline lookup yields CDR1 SNHLY and CDR2 FYNNEI. For the CDR3, the DNA is TGTGCCAGCGTGGCAAGTACAGGCTACTACGAGCAGTACTTC. Protein sequence: CASVASTGYYEQYF.

CDR3 DNA sequence: TGTGCCAGCAGGCCCTCGGGCTATGGCTACACCTTC. The encoded protein is CASRPSGYGYTF. The rearrangement uses TRBV6-2 or TRBV6-3 and TRBJ1-2; D call uncertain. This CDR3 region has 12 residues. V dropped 6 bases and J dropped 4 bases, with 9 bases sitting between them. Germline V gene sequence: CDR1 MNHEY, CDR2 SVGEGT.

This clonotype was observed a few times. V is TRBV21-1 and J is TRBJ2-1; the table's TRBD1 call for D was not verified on the DNA. TRBV21-1 is a recognized pseudogene. The CDR3 extends over 17 amino acids. This CDR3 reads CASSTDCPGGTYNEQFF. CDR3 nucleotide sequence: TGTGCCAGCAGCACAGACTGCCCTGGGGGGACCTACAATGAGCAGTTCTTC.